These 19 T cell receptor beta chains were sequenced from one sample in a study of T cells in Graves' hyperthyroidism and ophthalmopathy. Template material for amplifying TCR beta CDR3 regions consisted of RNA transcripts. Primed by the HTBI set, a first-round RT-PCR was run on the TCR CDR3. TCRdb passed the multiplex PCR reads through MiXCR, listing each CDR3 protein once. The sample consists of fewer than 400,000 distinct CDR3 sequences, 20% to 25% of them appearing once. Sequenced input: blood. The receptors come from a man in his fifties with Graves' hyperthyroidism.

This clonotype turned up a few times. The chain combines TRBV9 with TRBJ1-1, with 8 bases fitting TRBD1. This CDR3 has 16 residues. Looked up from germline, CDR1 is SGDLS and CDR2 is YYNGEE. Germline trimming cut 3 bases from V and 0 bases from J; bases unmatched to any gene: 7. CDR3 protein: CASSARTGSMNTEAFF. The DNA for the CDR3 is TGTGCCAGCAGCGCGAGGACAGGGTCCATGAACACTGAAGCTTTCTTT.

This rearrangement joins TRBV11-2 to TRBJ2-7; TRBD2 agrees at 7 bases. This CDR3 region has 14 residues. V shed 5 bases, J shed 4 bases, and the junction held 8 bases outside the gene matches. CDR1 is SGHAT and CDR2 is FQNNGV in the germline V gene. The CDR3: CASSQMTGGYEQYF. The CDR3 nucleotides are TGTGCCAGCAGCCAGATGACGGGGGGTTACGAGCAGTACTTC. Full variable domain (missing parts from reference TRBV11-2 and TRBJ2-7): EAGVAQSPRYKIIEKRQSVAFWCNPISGHATLYWYQQILGQGPKLLIQFQNNGVVDDSQLPKDRFSAERLKGVDSTLKIQPAKLEDSAVYLCASSQMTGGYEQYFGPGTRLTVT.

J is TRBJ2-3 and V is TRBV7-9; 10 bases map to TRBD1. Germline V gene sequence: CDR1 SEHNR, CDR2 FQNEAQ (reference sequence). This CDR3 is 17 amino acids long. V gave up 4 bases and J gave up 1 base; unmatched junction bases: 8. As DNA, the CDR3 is TGTGCCAGCAGCTCCCTGACAGGGGGCATTGGCACAGATACGCAGTATTTT. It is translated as CASSSLTGGIGTDTQYF.

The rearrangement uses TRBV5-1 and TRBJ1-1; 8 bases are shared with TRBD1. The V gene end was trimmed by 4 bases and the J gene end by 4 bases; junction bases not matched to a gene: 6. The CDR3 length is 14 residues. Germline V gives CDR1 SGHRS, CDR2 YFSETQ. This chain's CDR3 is CASSKTTGATEAFF. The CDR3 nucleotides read TGCGCCAGCAGCAAGACGACAGGGGCCACTGAAGCTTTCTTT.

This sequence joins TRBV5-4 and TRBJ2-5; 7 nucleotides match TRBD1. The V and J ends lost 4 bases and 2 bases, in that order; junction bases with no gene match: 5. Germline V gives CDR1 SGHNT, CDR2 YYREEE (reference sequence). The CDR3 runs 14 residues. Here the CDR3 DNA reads TGTGCCAGCAGCACCGGGACAGAGCAAGAGACCCAGTACTTC. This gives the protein CASSTGTEQETQYF.

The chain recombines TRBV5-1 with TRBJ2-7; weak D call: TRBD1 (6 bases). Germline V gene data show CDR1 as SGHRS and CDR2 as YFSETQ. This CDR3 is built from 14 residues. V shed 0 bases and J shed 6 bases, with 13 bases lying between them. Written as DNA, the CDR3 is TGCGCCAGCAGCTTGGCCGGCAGGGGACGCGAGCAGTACTTC. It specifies CASSLAGRGREQYF.

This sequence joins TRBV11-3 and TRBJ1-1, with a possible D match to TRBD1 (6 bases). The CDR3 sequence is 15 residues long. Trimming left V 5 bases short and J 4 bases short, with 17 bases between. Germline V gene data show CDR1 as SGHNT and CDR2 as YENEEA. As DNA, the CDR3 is TGTGCCAGCAGCCGAAACACAGGGATGGGCACTGAAGCTTTCTTT. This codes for CASSRNTGMGTEAFF.

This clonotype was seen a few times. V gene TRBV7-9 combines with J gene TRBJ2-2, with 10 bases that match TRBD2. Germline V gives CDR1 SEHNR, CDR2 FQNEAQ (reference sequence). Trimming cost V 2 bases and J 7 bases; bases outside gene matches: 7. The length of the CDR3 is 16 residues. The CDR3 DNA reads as TGTGCCAGCAGCTTAAGCCTAGCGGGAGTTAACGGGGAGCTGTTTTTT. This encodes CASSLSLAGVNGELFF.

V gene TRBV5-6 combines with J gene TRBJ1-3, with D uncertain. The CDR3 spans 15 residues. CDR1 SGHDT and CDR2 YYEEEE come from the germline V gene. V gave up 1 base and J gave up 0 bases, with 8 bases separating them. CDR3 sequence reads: CASSLNTFSGNTIYF. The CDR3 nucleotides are TGTGCCAGCAGCTTGAACACCTTCTCTGGAAACACCATATATTTT.

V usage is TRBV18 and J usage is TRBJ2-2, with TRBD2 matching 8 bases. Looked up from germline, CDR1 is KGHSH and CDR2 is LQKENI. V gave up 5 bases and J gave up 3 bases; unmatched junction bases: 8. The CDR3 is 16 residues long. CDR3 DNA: TGTGCCAGCTCAACTGCCGGGACTAGTTACACCGGGGAGCTGTTTTTT. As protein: CASSTAGTSYTGELFF.

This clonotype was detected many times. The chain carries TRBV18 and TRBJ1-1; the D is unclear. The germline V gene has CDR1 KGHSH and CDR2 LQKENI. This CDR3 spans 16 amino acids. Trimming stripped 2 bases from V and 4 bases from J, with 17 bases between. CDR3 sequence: CASSPRLVAEITEAFF. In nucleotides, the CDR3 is TGTGCCAGCTCACCAAGGTTGGTTGCAGAAATCACTGAAGCTTTCTTT.

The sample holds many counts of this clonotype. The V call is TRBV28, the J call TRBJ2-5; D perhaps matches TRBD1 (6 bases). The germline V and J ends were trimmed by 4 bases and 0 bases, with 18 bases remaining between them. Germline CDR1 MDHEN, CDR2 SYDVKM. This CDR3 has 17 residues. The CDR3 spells CASSSPPDRSYQETQYF. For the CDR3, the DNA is TGTGCCAGCAGTTCACCCCCAGACAGGAGCTACCAAGAGACCCAGTACTTC.

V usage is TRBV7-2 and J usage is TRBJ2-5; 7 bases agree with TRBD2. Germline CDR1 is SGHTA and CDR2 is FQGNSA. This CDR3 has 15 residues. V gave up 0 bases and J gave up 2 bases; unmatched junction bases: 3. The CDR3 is CASSLAAGAQETQYF. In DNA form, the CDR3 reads TGTGCCAGCAGCTTAGCGGCGGGAGCTCAAGAGACCCAGTACTTC.

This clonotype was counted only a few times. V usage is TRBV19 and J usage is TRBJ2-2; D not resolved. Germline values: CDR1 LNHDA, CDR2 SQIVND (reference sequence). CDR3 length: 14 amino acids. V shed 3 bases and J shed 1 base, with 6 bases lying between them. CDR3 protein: CASSINRNTGELFF. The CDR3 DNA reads TGTGCCAGTAGTATTAACAGGAACACCGGGGAGCTGTTTTTT.

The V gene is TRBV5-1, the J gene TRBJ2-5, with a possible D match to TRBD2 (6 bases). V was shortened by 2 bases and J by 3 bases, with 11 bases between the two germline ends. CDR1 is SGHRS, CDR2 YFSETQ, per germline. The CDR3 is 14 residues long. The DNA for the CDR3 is TGCGCCAGCAGCTTTCGGGACTCTAAAGAGACCCAGTACTTC. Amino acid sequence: CASSFRDSKETQYF.

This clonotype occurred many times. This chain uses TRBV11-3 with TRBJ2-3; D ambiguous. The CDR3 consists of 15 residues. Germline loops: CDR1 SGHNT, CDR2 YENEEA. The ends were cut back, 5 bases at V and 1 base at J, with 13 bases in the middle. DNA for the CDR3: TGTGCCAGCAGCCCCGCTACCGGACGCACAGATACGCAGTATTTT. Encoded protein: CASSPATGRTDTQYF.

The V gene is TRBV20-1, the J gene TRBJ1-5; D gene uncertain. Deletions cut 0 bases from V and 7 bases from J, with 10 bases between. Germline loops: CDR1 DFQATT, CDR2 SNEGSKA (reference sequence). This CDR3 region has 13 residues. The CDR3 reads CSARDPTGQPQHF. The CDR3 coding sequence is TGCAGTGCTAGAGACCCTACGGGCCAGCCCCAGCATTTT.

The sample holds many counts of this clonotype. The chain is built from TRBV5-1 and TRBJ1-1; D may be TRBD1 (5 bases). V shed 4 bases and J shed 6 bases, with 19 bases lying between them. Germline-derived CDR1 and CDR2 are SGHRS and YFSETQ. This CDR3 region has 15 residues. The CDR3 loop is CASSTGTARFSEAFF. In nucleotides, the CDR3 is TGCGCCAGCAGCACGGGGACCGCGCGGTTTTCTGAAGCTTTCTTT.

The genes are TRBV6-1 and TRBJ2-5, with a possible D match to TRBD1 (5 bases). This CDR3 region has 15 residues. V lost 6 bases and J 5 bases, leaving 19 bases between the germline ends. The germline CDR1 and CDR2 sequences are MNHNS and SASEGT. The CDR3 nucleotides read TGTGCCAGCAGAACTGGGGCCGCCTGGGCGGAGACCCAGTACTTC. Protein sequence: CASRTGAAWAETQYF.